This T cell receptor (beta chain) was identified in a study of control samples from healthy donors and cancer patients. The method was immunoSEQ multiplex PCR; TCRdb's version includes in-frame clones alone and lacks a portion of them. The sample yields about 100,000 clones, approximately 80% seen once. Trimming cost V 5 bases and J 0 bases, with 14 bases left between them. Germline CDR1 SGHAT, CDR2 FQNNGV. The CDR3 is made up of 15 amino acids. The source is a man in his thirties or forties in good health. The chain links TRBV11-2 to TRBJ2-7; the D gene is possibly TRBD1 (6 bases). Sequenced sample: blood. The chain's CDR3 is CASSPGTYGSYEQYF. CDR3 nucleotide sequence: TGTGCCAGCAGCCCTGGGACATATGGCTCCTACGAGCAGTACTTC.